This TCR beta chain emerged from a study of blood T cell repertoires in COVID-19. Overall study: Spain, Italy and the United States supplied samples that represented acute and convalescent COVID-19. Sources were T cells, B-cell-depleted T cells, or PBMCs; the material itself was cDNA or gDNA.

Authors' analysis steps: Amplifying reference gene primers gave estimates of nucleated cell counts. Measured with immunoSEQ multiplex PCR; TCRdb has only the in-frame clones, and not every one. The V and J calls and clone size come from that table; D and trimming were worked out from the DNA. The table has about 49,000 clones, 80% to 90% seen once; the top ten hold approximately 4.7%. Germline V gene sequence: CDR1 SNHLY, CDR2 FYNNEI. The CDR3 has 13 amino acids. With V trimmed by 6 bases and J by 5 bases, 6 bases remained unmatched. The sequence derives from a human donor in a cohort sampled during active COVID-19. This rearrangement joins TRBV2 to TRBJ2-5; 7 nucleotides match TRBD1. The sequenced sample was peripheral blood. The CDR3 nucleotides read TGTGCCAGCAGCCTAACAGGGGACGAGACCCAGTACTTC. Residues: CASSLTGDETQYF.